Listed here is a single T cell receptor beta chain. The sample holds other DNA sequences that translate to the same CDR3. The data were taken from a study of shared clonotypes between healthy human individuals. The data were produced by immunoSEQ multiplex PCR, yet TCRdb's version contains in-frame clones alone and is incomplete. Among around 610,000 clones listed, approximately 96% were seen once. CD45RO-negative CD8 cells positively selected for CCR7 made up the naive population, which excluded terminally differentiated effector memory CD45RA+ cells. The germline CDR1 and CDR2 sequences are MNHEY and SMNVEV (reference sequence). Deletions cut 6 bases from V and 8 bases from J, with 8 bases between. This CDR3 has 11 residues.

Sample: naive CD8+ T cells sorted from blood. The V call is TRBV27, the J call TRBJ2-1; D uncertain. This TCR derives from a woman aged 25 to 39 in good health. DNA of the CDR3: TGTGCCAGCAGGGTTGGATATGAGCAGTTCTTC. This sequence encodes CASRVGYEQFF.